This TCR beta chain is from a study of CD8+CD57+ T cells in acquired aplastic anemia. The wider study: An average of roughly 3 ug of DNA was obtained from sorted CD4+ and CD8+ cells. Study observations and caveats: The number of CD8+ CDR3 sequences shared by patients and controls was around 30. A significant difference in CD8+ Simpson's diversity between patients and controls was not found.

The CDR3 runs to 17 residues. V lost 4 bases and J lost 2; bases outside the gene matches: 11. Germline V CDR1 and CDR2: DFQATT, SNEGSKA (reference sequence). About this clonotype itself: Antigen: not known.

CD8+CD57+ cell expansion, shown by flow cytometry, had occurred in the patients selected for sequencing. The blood sampling took place in patients who had so far received no therapy. Genomic DNA acted as the template from which TCR beta VDJ combination and CDR3 sequence profiling were carried out. TCRdb redid the calling of the reads with MiXCR, one entry per CDR3 protein. There are roughly 93,000 distinct CDR3 sequences in the sample; 55% to 70% occur only once, and about 62% lies in the top ten. The chain recombines TRBV20-1 with TRBJ2-7; TRBD2 matches 13 bases. The clonotype was recovered from a human donor with aplastic anemia. The specimen sequenced was sorted CD4+, CD8+, or CD8+CD57+ T cells (not recorded which) from PBMCs. DNA for the CDR3: TGCAGTGCTACCAGTCCGGGACTAGCGGGACCGACCTACGAGCAGTACTTC. It translates to CSATSPGLAGPTYEQYF.